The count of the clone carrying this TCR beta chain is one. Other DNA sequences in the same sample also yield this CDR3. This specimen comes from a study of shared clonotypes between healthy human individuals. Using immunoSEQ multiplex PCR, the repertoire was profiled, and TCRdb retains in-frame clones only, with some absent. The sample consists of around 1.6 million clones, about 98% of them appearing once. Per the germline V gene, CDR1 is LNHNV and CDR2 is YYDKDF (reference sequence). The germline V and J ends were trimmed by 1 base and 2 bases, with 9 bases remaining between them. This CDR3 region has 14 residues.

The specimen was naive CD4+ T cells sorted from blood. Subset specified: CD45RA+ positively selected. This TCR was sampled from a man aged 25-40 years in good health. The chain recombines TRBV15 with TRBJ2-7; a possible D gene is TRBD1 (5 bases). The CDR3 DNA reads TGTGCCACCAGCAGAGTAGGGGAACCCTACGAGCAGTACTTC. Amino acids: CATSRVGEPYEQYF.